This TCR beta chain was identified in a study of PD-L1 blockade in urothelial cancer. Study context: Patients commenced atezolizumab at some point between 2014 and 2016, and it was given at 1,200 mg intravenously every 3 weeks. After treatment start, blood was analyzed at 3 weeks (second dose) and at 6 weeks.

Templates that were synthetic TCR analogs were spiked into each PCR. Profiling relied on immunoSEQ multiplex PCR, and the TCRdb table lists in-frame clones only, not all of them. The sample consists of tens of thousands of clones, around 91% of them appearing once. This clone was seen a few times. Per the germline V gene, CDR1 is ENHRY and CDR2 is SYGVKD. The CDR3 is 12 amino acids. Between the trimmed V and J ends, which lost 3 bases and 6 bases, there was a span of 8 bases. Specified time point: pretreatment peripheral blood. This sequence was found in a man in his fifties or sixties with urothelial cancer. This rearrangement joins TRBV10-3 to TRBJ1-1; the D gene is possibly TRBD1 (5 bases). Sequenced here: PBMCs, sampled around atezolizumab (anti-PD-L1) treatment. The CDR3 sequence: CAISEGASEAFF. Written as DNA, the CDR3 is TGTGCCATCAGTGAAGGGGCGTCTGAAGCTTTCTTT.